Sequencing of this T cell receptor beta chain was carried out in a study of T cells after yellow fever vaccination (dated 2019 in TCRdb). Regarding the research as a whole: The SMART-Seq v4 Ultra Low Input RNA kit was used to prepare libraries from fractions with low cell numbers. Two healthy male donors made up the cohort, one aged 18 to 29 years and the other aged 30 to 40 years. Blood was drawn at multiple timepoints before and after primary and secondary immunization, with bulk PBMC replicates and cell subsets isolated. To follow T-cell clones before and after primary and booster YFV17D yellow fever vaccination, bulk TCR alpha and beta repertoires were sequenced over time. The paper's findings and limits, for the study overall: Only two donors were included in the study, so the extent to which the findings can be generalized is limited. Computational filtering was needed because FACS-sorted repertoires could contain abundant contaminating clonotypes from the bulk population. A small fraction of clonotypes appeared in both the CD4 and CD8 compartments, likely as a result of convergent recombination. After the booster, most of the clones that had expanded following primary vaccination were detected again (around 97% of CD4 and around 90% of CD8), which suggests that memory was broadly maintained. The secondary T-cell response was found to be weaker but faster than the primary response, with a peak reached on day 5 rather than on day 15.

TCR cDNA was synthesized by 5'RACE template switching, through which a universal primer site and unique molecular identifiers were introduced. Priming of cDNA synthesis was performed from both the TCR alpha and TCR beta constant segments. Library amplification used two PCR steps, and the second PCR step added sample barcodes and sequencing adapters. Sequencing of libraries was performed on Illumina HiSeq 2500 (2x100 bp) or NovaSeq (2x150 bp). Turning to the authors' computational methods: Demultiplexing of reads and collapsing into UMI consensus sequences were performed with MIGEC, and V(D)J alignment was carried out with MiXCR. Using edgeR on replicate PBMC samples, clonotypes were called vaccine-responding if FDR was below 0.01 and the log2 fold change was above 5 up to day 15. CD4 or CD8 identity was assigned to each bulk clonotype according to whether the clonotype was present at higher abundance in the sequenced CD4 repertoire or the sequenced CD8 repertoire. Clonotypes enriched at least 10-fold in dextramer-positive versus dextramer-negative fractions were classed as NS4B-specific, and CD4-biased clonotypes were left out. TCRdb reprocessing: public reads trimmed at Q25 with fastp, clones called with MiXCR, in-frame beta chains kept. Records with the same CDR3 protein are collapsed into one entry carrying the most frequent genes and DNA. The V and J calls shown here were made by TCRdb, not taken from the authors' results. The sample has over 85,000 distinct CDR3 sequences on record, roughly 8.2% of them singletons. The ten largest clones take up approximately 16% of the sample.

The V and J ends are trimmed by 3 bases and 6 bases, leaving 15 bases between them. The germline V gene (reference sequence) gives CDR1 as MNHEY and CDR2 as SMNVEV. The CDR3 covers 15 residues, taking in both the cysteine and the phenylalanine. Only CDR3 DNA remains: 45 bases, in frame from the first base. As for this clonotype: No base quality values were provided; no much bigger clone lies one nucleotide off.

This sample's treatment or condition label indicates: live attenuated yellow fever vaccine strain. A standard Ficoll-Paque protocol was used to isolate PBMCs from peripheral blood. Epitope-specific CD8 T cells were sorted using a dextramer loaded with the yellow fever NS4B epitope peptide, with anti-CD3 and anti-CD8 staining. RNA was extracted with TriZol from bulk PBMCs, CD4 and CD8 fractions, and dextramer-positive and dextramer-negative fractions. The clonotype comes from a man aged 18 to 29 who received the YFV17D yellow fever vaccine. The sequences come from CD8+ T cells not binding an NS4B(214-222) dextramer, sorted from PBMCs, collected more than 13 days after the first yellow fever vaccination. Reading the label with the study, this specimen's cell subset or site is: NS4B epitope dextramer-negative CD8 T cells. Rearrangement joined TRBV27 to TRBJ2-1; a tentative D call is TRBD2 (7 bases match). The DNA is TGTGCCAGCAGTTTTTGGGGGGGGGCCGGCAATGAGCAGTTCTTC. Its protein product is CASSFWGGAGNEQFF.